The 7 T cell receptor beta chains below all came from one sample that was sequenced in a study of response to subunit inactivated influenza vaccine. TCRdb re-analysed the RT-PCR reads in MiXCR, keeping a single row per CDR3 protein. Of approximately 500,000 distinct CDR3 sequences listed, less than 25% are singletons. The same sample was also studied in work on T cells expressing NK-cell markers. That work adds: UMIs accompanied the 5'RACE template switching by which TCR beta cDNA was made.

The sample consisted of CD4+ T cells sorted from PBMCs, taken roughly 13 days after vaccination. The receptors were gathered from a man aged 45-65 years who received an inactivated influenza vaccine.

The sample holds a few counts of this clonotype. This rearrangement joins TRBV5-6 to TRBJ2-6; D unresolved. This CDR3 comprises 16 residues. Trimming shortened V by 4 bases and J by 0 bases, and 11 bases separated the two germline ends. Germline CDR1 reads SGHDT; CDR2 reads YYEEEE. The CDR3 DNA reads TGTGCCAGCAGCCCGCTGAGATACTCTGGGGCCAACGTCCTGACTTTC. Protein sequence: CASSPLRYSGANVLTF. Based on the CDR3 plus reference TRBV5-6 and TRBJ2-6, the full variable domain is DAGVTQSPTHLIKTRGQQVTLRCSPKSGHDTVSWYQQALGQGPQFIFQYYEEEERQRGNFPDRFSGHQFPNYSSELNVNALLLGDSALYLCASSPLRYSGANVLTFGAGSRLTVL.

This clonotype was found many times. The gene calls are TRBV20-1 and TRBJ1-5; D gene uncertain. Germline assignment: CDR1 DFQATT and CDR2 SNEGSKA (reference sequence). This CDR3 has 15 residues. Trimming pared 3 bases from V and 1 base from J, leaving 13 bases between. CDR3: CSASEDTLSNQPQHF. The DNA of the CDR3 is TGCAGTGCTAGCGAAGACACCCTAAGCAATCAGCCCCAGCATTTT.

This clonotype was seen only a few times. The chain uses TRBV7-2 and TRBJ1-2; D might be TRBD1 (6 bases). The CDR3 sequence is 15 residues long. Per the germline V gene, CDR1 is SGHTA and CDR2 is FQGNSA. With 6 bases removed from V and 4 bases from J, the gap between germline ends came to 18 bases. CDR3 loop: CASRLRGAGSYGYTF. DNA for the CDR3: TGTGCCAGCAGATTGAGGGGGGCGGGAAGCTATGGCTACACCTTC.

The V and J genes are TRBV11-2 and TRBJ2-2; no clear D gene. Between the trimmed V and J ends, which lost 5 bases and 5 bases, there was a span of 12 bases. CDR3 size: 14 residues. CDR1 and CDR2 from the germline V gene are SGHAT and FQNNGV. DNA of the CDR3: TGTGCCAGCAGCCCAACCCGCTCAACCGGGGAGCTGTTTTTT. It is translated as CASSPTRSTGELFF. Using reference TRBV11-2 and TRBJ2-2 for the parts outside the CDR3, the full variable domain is EAGVAQSPRYKIIEKRQSVAFWCNPISGHATLYWYQQILGQGPKLLIQFQNNGVVDDSQLPKDRFSAERLKGVDSTLKIQPAKLEDSAVYLCASSPTRSTGELFFGEGSRLTVL.

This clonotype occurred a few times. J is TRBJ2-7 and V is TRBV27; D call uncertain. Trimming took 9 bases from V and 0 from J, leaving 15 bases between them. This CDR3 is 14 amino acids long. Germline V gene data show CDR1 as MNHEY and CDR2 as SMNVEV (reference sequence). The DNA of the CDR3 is TGTGCCAGTAAACGGACGGGTAACTCCTACGAGCAGTACTTC. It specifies CASKRTGNSYEQYF.

CDR3 loop: CASNSGTSGGPTDTQYF. The CDR3 DNA follows: TGTGCCAGCAATTCGGGGACTAGCGGGGGCCCAACAGATACGCAGTATTTT. The rearrangement links TRBV12-3 or TRBV12-4 to TRBJ2-3; 14 bases are a match to TRBD2. This CDR3 comprises 17 residues. The ends lost 7 bases at V and 3 bases at J; junction bases unmatched: 9.

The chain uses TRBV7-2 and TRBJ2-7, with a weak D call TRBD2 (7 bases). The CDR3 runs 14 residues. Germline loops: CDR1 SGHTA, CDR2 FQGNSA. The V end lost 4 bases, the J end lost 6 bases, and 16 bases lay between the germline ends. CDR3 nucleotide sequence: TGTGCCAGCAGCTCACAGGGAGGGAGGGGCGAGCAGTACTTC. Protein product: CASSSQGGRGEQYF.